This T cell receptor (beta chain) was obtained from a study of cytomegalovirus exposure and HLA in healthy donors. Points from the study as a whole: Reports described diagnosis of cytomegalovirus status by the classifier as highly specific and sensitive. The study recorded 150 to 200 TCR beta chains that were cytomegalovirus-associated. The CMV antigen specificity of three CMV-associated chains was confirmed through in vitro analysis.

As to this clone: As yet, its antigen is unknown.

CDR3 length: 12 amino acids. Germline V CDR1 and CDR2: MNHEY, SVGAGI. Unmatched junction bases numbered 5, after V lost 8 bases and J lost 6 bases. The PCR employed 60 Vbeta primers together with 13 Jbeta primers. TCRdb's copy holds only in-frame clones and misses some; the assay was immunoSEQ multiplex PCR. The sample lists tens of thousands of clones; 60% to 80% were seen once. The TCR was taken from a female donor in good health and CMV-seronegative. Material: PBMCs. The chain employs TRBV6-5 and TRBJ2-3; the match to TRBD2 covers 7 bases. DNA of the CDR3: TGTGCCAGCTGGACTAGAGGGGATACGCAGTATTTT. Translating it yields CASWTRGDTQYF.